The 16 T cell receptor beta chains below come from one sample, sequenced in a study of PD-L1 blockade in urothelial cancer. Stated time point: peripheral blood 6 weeks after treatment start. Clones were read by immunoSEQ multiplex PCR, and TCRdb kept only the in-frame ones, dropping some. Of around 50,000 clones in the sample, around 85% were seen once. The material was PBMCs, obtained around atezolizumab (anti-PD-L1) treatment. These receptors all come from a man aged 45 to 65 with urothelial cancer.

This chain joins TRBV25-1 and TRBJ2-3; 15 positions agree with TRBD2. Per germline, CDR1 MGHDK and CDR2 SYGVNS. J gave up 2 bases and V 8 bases, and 5 bases lay outside the gene matches. The CDR3 has 16 amino acids. The CDR3 sequence is CASLGLAGGHTDTQYF. The CDR3 coding sequence is TGTGCCAGCTTGGGACTAGCGGGAGGACACACAGATACGCAGTATTTT.

The rearrangement joins TRBV7-9 to TRBJ2-3; D not resolved. V was shortened by 5 bases and J by 0 bases, with 18 bases between the two germline ends. The germline V gene encodes CDR1 SEHNR and CDR2 FQNEAQ (reference sequence). The CDR3 is 17 amino acids. The CDR3 DNA reads TGTGCCAGCAGCCAACGAGGTAGAACCTGGAGCACAGATACGCAGTATTTT. Encoded protein: CASSQRGRTWSTDTQYF.

The chain couples TRBV30 to TRBJ2-1; 11 nucleotides match TRBD2. The germline V gene encodes CDR1 GTSNPN and CDR2 SVGIG (reference sequence). The CDR3 covers 15 residues. V lost 4 bases, J lost 6 bases, and 8 bases stayed unmatched. The CDR3 coding sequence is TGTGCCTGGAACATAGCGGGGGGGCCTCGCAATGAGCAGTTCTTC. It codes for CAWNIAGGPRNEQFF.

V is TRBV19 and J is TRBJ2-1, with 8 bases matching TRBD1. Looked up from germline, CDR1 is LNHDA and CDR2 is SQIVND (reference sequence). This CDR3 spans 15 amino acids. V shed 4 bases, J shed 3 bases, and the junction held 5 bases outside the gene matches. The CDR3 DNA is TGTGCCAGTAGTACCCGGGACAGGTACTACAATGAGCAGTTCTTC. Amino acid sequence: CASSTRDRYYNEQFF.

The rearrangement uses TRBV10-2 and TRBJ2-7, with TRBD2 matching over 10 bases. This CDR3 comprises 14 residues. Germline V gives CDR1 WSHSY, CDR2 SAAADI. J lost 6 bases, V lost 6 bases, and 8 bases had no gene match. As DNA, the CDR3 is TGCGCCAGCAGAACAGCGGGGGGGCCTACCGAGCAGTACTTC. It is translated as CASRTAGGPTEQYF.

This clone was seen a handful of times. V and J are TRBV2 and TRBJ1-5; TRBD1 matches 9 bases. J was trimmed by 2 bases and V by 5 bases; bases with no gene match: 4. Germline CDR1 and CDR2: SNHLY and FYNNEI. This CDR3 contains 15 residues. DNA of the CDR3: TGTGCCAGCAGTCGGACAGGGGTAGGCAATCAGCCCCAGCATTTT. As protein: CASSRTGVGNQPQHF.

The chain links TRBV18 to TRBJ1-2; TRBD1 is a possible D gene (6 bases). CDR3 length: 14 residues. Germline values: CDR1 KGHSH, CDR2 LQKENI. V lost 2 bases and J 8 bases, leaving 15 bases between the germline ends. For the CDR3, the DNA is TGTGCCAGCTCACCAGGGGGCTCGGCAGACGGCTACACCTTC. It yields the protein CASSPGGSADGYTF.

In its sample, this clone ranks as medium-sized. V usage is TRBV11-2 and J usage is TRBJ2-7; D might be TRBD1 (5 bases). Trimming pared 0 bases from V and 7 bases from J, leaving 13 bases between. CDR3 size: 14 residues. The V gene's germline CDR1 is SGHAT and CDR2 FQNNGV. CDR3 coding DNA: TGTGCCAGCAGCTTAGATAGGGGTATTAGGGAGCAGTACTTC. This translates into CASSLDRGIREQYF.

The rearrangement links TRBV15 to TRBJ2-1, with 8 bases lining up with TRBD2. Losses at the gene ends were 0 bases for V and 9 bases for J; bases not matched to a gene: 7. The CDR3 contains 15 residues. Germline values: CDR1 LNHNV, CDR2 YYDKDF (reference sequence). CDR3 residues: CATSRESGSSVEQFF. In nucleotides, the CDR3 is TGTGCCACCAGCAGAGAAAGCGGGAGTTCGGTTGAGCAGTTCTTC.

The rearrangement links TRBV5-4 to TRBJ1-1; 8 bases line up with TRBD1. The CDR3 contains 13 residues. Germline V gene data show CDR1 as SGHNT and CDR2 as YYREEE (reference sequence). The ends lost 4 bases at V and 5 bases at J; junction bases unmatched: 4. This CDR3 reads CASSQTGETEAFF. The CDR3 bases are TGTGCCAGCAGCCAGACAGGGGAAACTGAAGCTTTCTTT.

The chain has TRBV6-1 and TRBJ1-4; tentatively, D is TRBD1 (5 bases). V was trimmed by 2 bases and J by 8 bases, leaving 12 bases between them. Germline-derived CDR1 and CDR2 are MNHNS and SASEGT. This CDR3 spans 14 amino acids. As DNA, the CDR3 is TGTGCCAGCAGTGAAACAGGACGTATCGAAAAACTGTTTTTT. Translated, it gives CASSETGRIEKLFF.

The chain is built from TRBV28 and TRBJ2-3; perhaps TRBD2 as D (7 bases). The germline V and J ends were trimmed by 8 bases and 2 bases, with 17 bases remaining between them. CDR3 length: 15 residues. From germline, CDR1 is MDHEN and CDR2 SYDVKM. The CDR3: CASLRGAGFTDTQYF. CDR3 nucleotide sequence: TGTGCCAGCCTCCGGGGGGCAGGGTTCACAGATACGCAGTATTTT.

The J gene is TRBJ2-7, the V gene TRBV10-3; D ambiguous. Germline-derived CDR1 and CDR2 are ENHRY and SYGVKD. This CDR3 contains 12 residues. V was cut by 3 bases and J by 4 bases, with 7 bases left in between. In nucleotides, the CDR3 is TGTGCCATCAGTGATCGTCGTTACGAGCAGTACTTC. Translation gives CAISDRRYEQYF.

The chain couples TRBV7-9 to TRBJ2-7; 8 bases line up with TRBD1. The V gene's germline CDR1 is SEHNR and CDR2 FQNEAQ (reference sequence). The V gene end was trimmed by 5 bases and the J gene end by 3 bases; junction bases not matched to a gene: 6. This CDR3 region has 14 residues. The CDR3 here is CASSPRTGHYEQYF. Written as DNA, the CDR3 is TGTGCCAGCAGCCCCCGGACAGGGCACTACGAGCAGTACTTC.

The chain joins TRBV10-2 to TRBJ2-2, with D possibly matching TRBD1 (5 bases). Germline V gives CDR1 WSHSY, CDR2 SAAADI. The V end was cut by 8 bases, the J end by 5 bases, with 15 bases between. The CDR3 spans 14 residues. The chain's CDR3 is CASLRTKGTGELFF. As DNA, the CDR3 is TGCGCCAGCCTGAGGACAAAGGGAACCGGGGAGCTGTTTTTT.

The rearrangement joins TRBV15 to TRBJ1-1; 7 nucleotides match TRBD1. The CDR3 runs 16 residues. CDR1 and CDR2 (germline): LNHNV, YYDKDF (reference sequence). V lost 6 bases and J lost 0; bases outside the gene matches: 10. The CDR3 DNA is TGTGCCACCAGGAAGACAGGGTGGGAGATGAACACTGAAGCTTTCTTT. This encodes CATRKTGWEMNTEAFF.